This T cell receptor (beta chain) comes out of a study of blood T cell repertoires in COVID-19. Across the whole study: Researchers got acute and convalescent COVID-19 samples from the United States, Italy and Spain.

J gave up 2 bases and V 5 bases, and 4 bases lay outside the gene matches. Looked up from germline, CDR1 is MDHEN and CDR2 is SYDVKM. This CDR3 is 14 amino acids long. Repertoires were generated with immunoSEQ multiplex PCR, while TCRdb's copy carries only in-frame clones and drops some. The sample has fewer than 55,000 clones, roughly 84% seen once. The chain is built from TRBV28 and TRBJ2-7; 9 positions agree with TRBD1. Specimen: peripheral blood. The clonotype comes from a man aged 50 or older with acute or convalescent COVID-19. The CDR3: CASSTRQGAYEQYF. CDR3 sequence (DNA): TGTGCCAGCAGTACCAGACAGGGGGCCTACGAGCAGTACTTC.